Shown below are 24 T cell receptor beta chains from a single sample sequenced in a study of blood T cell repertoires in COVID-19. Sequencing used immunoSEQ multiplex PCR; TCRdb keeps in-frame clones, though not all of them. The table lists nearly 350,000 clones, 85% to 90% of them singletons, with roughly 6.3% in the top ten. Sequencing was carried out using peripheral blood. The receptor set was obtained from a woman aged 50 to 65 with COVID-19, enrolled during active disease.

This chain connects TRBV15 to TRBJ2-1, with 7 bases that match TRBD2. The V segment lost 1 base and the J segment 5 bases; nucleotides outside the gene matches: 5. Germline-derived CDR1 and CDR2 are LNHNV and YYDKDF (reference sequence). The CDR3 covers 15 residues. CDR3 coding DNA: TGTGCCACCAGCAGAGGGCGGGAGTTCAACAATGAGCAGTTCTTC. Amino acid sequence: CATSRGREFNNEQFF.

This clone turned up a few times. This chain links TRBV5-1 with TRBJ2-2, with D hard to call. Germline V gives CDR1 SGHRS, CDR2 YFSETQ. V was shortened by 1 base and J by 7 bases, with 8 bases between the two germline ends. The length of the CDR3 is 13 residues. CDR3 loop: CASSLYEIGELFF. The CDR3 region has the DNA TGCGCCAGCAGCTTGTACGAGATCGGGGAGCTGTTTTTT.

The chain combines TRBV5-6 with TRBJ2-7; perhaps TRBD1 as D (5 bases). Germline CDR1 reads SGHDT; CDR2 reads YYEEEE. The CDR3 extends over 16 amino acids. V lost 3 bases and J 1 base, leaving 17 bases between the germline ends. In nucleotides, the CDR3 is TGTGCCAGCAGCTCCCCGACAGATTTTATATCCTACGAGCAGTACTTC. Encoded protein: CASSSPTDFISYEQYF.

The J gene is TRBJ1-4, the V gene TRBV7-9; D is possibly TRBD1 (5 bases). Germline CDR1 reads SEHNR; CDR2 reads FQNEAQ (reference sequence). Trimming left V 1 base short and J 8 bases short, with 11 bases between. There are 14 residues in the CDR3. CDR3 sequence (DNA): TGTGCCAGCAGCTTAGTGGCGGGGACCGAAAAACTGTTTTTT. This encodes CASSLVAGTEKLFF. The complete variable domain, with remaining parts taken from reference TRBV7-9 and TRBJ1-4, reads DTGVSQNPRHKITKRGQNVTFRCDPISEHNRLYWYRQTLGQGPEFLTYFQNEAQLEKSRLLSDRFSAERPKGSFSTLEIQRTEQGDSAMYLCASSLVAGTEKLFFGSGTQLSVL.

The chain recombines TRBV5-4 with TRBJ2-5; D uncertain. V was clipped by 0 bases and J by 0 bases, with 6 bases between them. This CDR3 spans 14 amino acids. Germline CDR1 is SGHNT and CDR2 is YYREEE (reference sequence). CDR3 sequence: CASSLVSYQETQYF. The CDR3 DNA is TGTGCCAGCAGCTTGGTTTCGTACCAAGAGACCCAGTACTTC.

The gene calls are TRBV6-1 and TRBJ2-1, with D maybe TRBD1 (6 bases). Germline CDR1 MNHNS, CDR2 SASEGT. This CDR3 has 15 amino acids. The V gene lost 1 base and the J gene lost 9 bases, with 16 bases spanning the gap. CDR3: CASSEGGAGVGEQFF. CDR3 DNA sequence: TGTGCCAGCAGTGAAGGAGGGGCAGGGGTCGGTGAGCAGTTCTTC.

This clone appeared a few times. The CDR3 region has the DNA TGTGCCAGCAGCCATACAGGGGCCAACACTGAAGCTTTCTTT. Residues: CASSHTGANTEAFF. The chain recombines TRBV7-9 with TRBJ1-1; 7 bases map to TRBD1. Germline V CDR1 and CDR2: SEHNR, FQNEAQ (reference sequence). J was trimmed by 2 bases and V by 5 bases; bases with no gene match: 5. CDR3 length: 14 amino acids.

This rearrangement joins TRBV4-3 to TRBJ1-6, with D hard to call. In germline, CDR1 is LGHNA, CDR2 YSLEER. V was shortened by 2 bases and J by 9 bases, with 11 bases between the two germline ends. This CDR3 spans 14 amino acids. This chain's CDR3 is CASSQKGGSSPLHF. In nucleotides, the CDR3 is TGCGCCAGCAGCCAAAAGGGCGGGAGTTCACCCCTCCACTTT.

The V and J genes are TRBV5-1 and TRBJ1-1; D perhaps matches TRBD1 (5 bases). CDR3 length: 11 residues. Germline V gives CDR1 SGHRS, CDR2 YFSETQ. V was pared by 4 bases and J by 7 bases, with 8 bases between. The CDR3 DNA reads as TGCGCCAGCAGCCAAACAGGTGAAGCTTTCTTT. This gives the protein CASSQTGEAFF.

The rearrangement joins TRBV30 to TRBJ2-1, with 14 bases that match TRBD2. CDR3 length: 18 amino acids. The germline gives CDR1 GTSNPN, CDR2 SVGIG (reference sequence). Unmatched junction bases numbered 12, after V lost 3 bases and J lost 5 bases. This CDR3 is CAWSPRVLGLAGDNEQFF. CDR3 bases: TGTGCCTGGAGCCCCAGGGTTCTGGGACTAGCGGGAGACAATGAGCAGTTCTTC.

The gene calls are TRBV19 and TRBJ2-2; 8 bases map to TRBD1. The CDR3 is 15 amino acids. CDR1 is LNHDA and CDR2 is SQIVND in the germline V gene (reference sequence). Trimming removed 5 bases from V and 4 bases from J; junction bases left unmatched: 6. The CDR3 nucleotides read TGTGCCAGTAGTGACAGGGGAAAAAGCACCGGGGAGCTGTTTTTT. The encoded protein is CASSDRGKSTGELFF.

This sequence joins TRBV5-1 and TRBJ2-2; tentatively, D is TRBD2 (5 bases). The length of the CDR3 is 13 residues. Trimming removed 5 bases at V and 6 bases at J, with 11 bases between. Germline CDR1 SGHRS, CDR2 YFSETQ. CDR3 region: CASRFRGPGELFF. In DNA, the CDR3 is TGCGCCAGCAGATTTCGCGGGCCCGGGGAGCTGTTTTTT.

The DNA for the CDR3 is TGTGCCATCGGGAGGCAGGGGGTCCGAAACACTGAAGCTTTCTTT. Translating gives CAIGRQGVRNTEAFF. The gene calls are TRBV10-3 and TRBJ1-1, with 7 bases lining up with TRBD1. The V gene end was trimmed by 8 bases and the J gene end by 2 bases; junction bases not matched to a gene: 11. In germline, CDR1 is ENHRY, CDR2 SYGVKD. The CDR3 is 15 residues long.

This rearrangement joins TRBV19 to TRBJ2-6, with D uncertain. Germline assignment: CDR1 LNHDA and CDR2 SQIVND (reference sequence). Trimming took off 6 bases at V and 0 bases at J, with 12 bases between the two ends. The CDR3 loop spans 16 amino acids. Here the CDR3 DNA reads TGTGCCAGTAGAGAGATCTCCTCCTCTGGGGCCAACGTCCTGACTTTC. It codes for CASREISSSGANVLTF. The entire variable domain, with the rest obtained from reference TRBV19 and TRBJ2-6, is as follows: DGGITQSPKYLFRKEGQNVTLSCEQNLNHDAMYWYRQDPGQGLRLIYYSQIVNDFQKGDIAEGYSVSREKKESFPLTVTSAQKNPTAFYLCASREISSSGANVLTFGAGSRLTVL.

The chain couples TRBV7-9 to TRBJ2-6; perhaps TRBD1 as D (6 bases). Trimming shortened V by 0 bases and J by 0 bases, and 12 bases separated the two germline ends. Per germline, CDR1 SEHNR and CDR2 FQNEAQ (reference sequence). The CDR3 totals 18 residues. The CDR3 spells CASSLAGAGNSGANVLTF. DNA for the CDR3: TGTGCCAGCAGCTTAGCGGGGGCAGGAAACTCTGGGGCCAACGTCCTGACTTTC. Variable domain in full (rest from reference TRBV7-9 and TRBJ2-6): DTGVSQNPRHKITKRGQNVTFRCDPISEHNRLYWYRQTLGQGPEFLTYFQNEAQLEKSRLLSDRFSAERPKGSFSTLEIQRTEQGDSAMYLCASSLAGAGNSGANVLTFGAGSRLTVL.

In its sample, this clone was seen once. The genes are TRBV30 and TRBJ2-5; TRBD1 is a possible D gene (6 bases). Trimming removed 1 base at V and 4 bases at J, with 13 bases between. Germline assignment: CDR1 GTSNPN and CDR2 SVGIG (reference sequence). This CDR3 spans 14 amino acids. The CDR3 sequence: CAWSARTVTETQYF. The CDR3 nucleotides are TGTGCCTGGAGTGCCAGGACAGTAACAGAGACCCAGTACTTC.

The chain recombines TRBV11-2 with TRBJ1-3, with D perhaps TRBD1 (5 bases). The CDR3 is 18 amino acids. Trimming took off 5 bases at V and 0 bases at J, with 20 bases between the two ends. From germline, CDR1 is SGHAT and CDR2 FQNNGV. The CDR3 nucleotides are TGTGCCAGCAGCACCACACAAGGGGAACCAACCTCTGGAAACACCATATATTTT. It yields the protein CASSTTQGEPTSGNTIYF. Full variable domain (outside the CDR3, taken from reference TRBV11-2 and TRBJ1-3): EAGVAQSPRYKIIEKRQSVAFWCNPISGHATLYWYQQILGQGPKLLIQFQNNGVVDDSQLPKDRFSAERLKGVDSTLKIQPAKLEDSAVYLCASSTTQGEPTSGNTIYFGEGSWLTVV.

This chain links TRBV12-5 with TRBJ1-5, with 7 bases lining up with TRBD1. The CDR3 consists of 15 residues. Trimming removed 3 bases from V and 6 bases from J; junction bases left unmatched: 8. Germline lookup yields CDR1 LGHNT and CDR2 FRNRAP. CDR3 protein: CASGFMAGGSQPQHF. Written as DNA, the CDR3 is TGTGCTAGTGGTTTTATGGCAGGGGGGAGTCAGCCCCAGCATTTT.

This rearrangement joins TRBV4-1 to TRBJ1-1; 7 nucleotides match TRBD1. The CDR3 sequence is 14 residues long. In germline, CDR1 is MGHRA, CDR2 YSYEKL. Unmatched junction bases numbered 3, after V lost 4 bases and J lost 1 base. DNA for the CDR3: TGCGCCAGCAGCCGTAACAGGGGGAACACTGAAGCTTTCTTT. It yields the protein CASSRNRGNTEAFF.

V is TRBV7-9 and J is TRBJ2-7; weak D call: TRBD2 (7 bases). The V end was cut by 3 bases, the J end by 0 bases, with 15 bases between. Germline values: CDR1 SEHNR, CDR2 FQNEAQ (reference sequence). This CDR3 has 16 residues. As DNA, the CDR3 is TGTGCCAGCAGCTTGGGGGGGCCCCGACGCTCCTACGAGCAGTACTTC. Amino acid sequence: CASSLGGPRRSYEQYF.

The chain links TRBV28 to TRBJ1-2; D may be TRBD1 (6 bases). Trimming took 3 bases from V and 3 from J, leaving 11 bases between them. The CDR3 spans 14 residues. CDR1 and CDR2 from the germline V gene are MDHEN and SYDVKM. The CDR3 DNA sequence: TGTGCCAGCAGTTTCGGGAGGACAGACTATGGCTACACCTTC. This gives the protein CASSFGRTDYGYTF.

The rearrangement links TRBV10-2 to TRBJ1-2; D may be TRBD1 (6 bases). Trimming pared 5 bases from V and 6 bases from J, leaving 13 bases between. Looked up from germline, CDR1 is WSHSY and CDR2 is SAAADI. This CDR3 comprises 13 residues. The chain's CDR3 is CASSWTDLDGYTF. DNA of the CDR3: TGCGCCAGCAGTTGGACAGACCTCGATGGCTACACCTTC.

The chain recombines TRBV3-1 (or the pseudogene TRBV3-2) with TRBJ2-5; 7 bases are a match to TRBD2. Unmatched junction bases numbered 12, after V lost 3 bases and J lost 2 bases. The V gene's germline CDR1 is LGHDT and CDR2 YNNKEL (reference sequence). The CDR3 has 17 residues. CDR3 region: CASSHGERGGIQETQYF. Written as DNA, the CDR3 is TGTGCCAGCAGCCATGGGGAGCGGGGAGGAATACAAGAGACCCAGTACTTC.

In DNA form, the CDR3 reads TGTGCCAGCAGCCAAGAGGGCAGGGATGGGACCCAGTACTTC. This sequence encodes CASSQEGRDGTQYF. The chain uses TRBV3-1 (or the pseudogene TRBV3-2) and TRBJ2-5, with D perhaps matching TRBD1 (5 bases). The germline V and J ends were trimmed by 0 bases and 7 bases, with 12 bases remaining between them. The length of the CDR3 is 14 residues. The germline V gene encodes CDR1 LGHDT and CDR2 YNNKEL (reference sequence).